These 29 T cell receptor beta chains originate from one sample sequenced in a study of cytomegalovirus exposure and HLA in healthy donors. PCR was performed using 60 Vbeta and 13 Jbeta primers. Repertoires were generated with immunoSEQ multiplex PCR, while TCRdb's copy carries only in-frame clones and drops some. The repertoire holds roughly 200,000 clones, over 60% seen once, with 2.1% in the top ten. Specimen: PBMCs. These receptors all come from a woman aged 25 to 45 in good health and CMV-seropositive.

J is TRBJ2-7 and V is TRBV10-3; perhaps TRBD1 as D (6 bases). Germline V CDR1 and CDR2: ENHRY, SYGVKD. The CDR3 is 15 residues long. The V and J ends lost 8 bases and 1 base respectively, with 18 bases between them. DNA of the CDR3: TGTGCCATCTCTCGAGGACAGTTTATATCCTACGAGCAGTACTTC. Protein: CAISRGQFISYEQYF.

The chain carries TRBV5-1 and TRBJ1-2; D call uncertain. This CDR3 is 13 amino acids long. V lost 0 bases, J lost 7 bases, and 10 bases lay in between. Germline loops: CDR1 SGHRS, CDR2 YFSETQ. The CDR3 loop is CASSLAGEPGYTF. Here the CDR3 DNA reads TGCGCCAGCAGCTTGGCCGGGGAACCTGGCTACACCTTC.

The V call is TRBV10-3, the J call TRBJ2-7; possibly TRBD1 for D (5 bases). The V and J ends lost 6 bases and 3 bases respectively, with 9 bases between them. CDR1 is ENHRY and CDR2 is SYGVKD in the germline V gene. The CDR3 totals 12 residues. In DNA form, the CDR3 reads TGTGCCATCAGACGAGACAGCTACGAGCAGTACTTC. Its translation: CAIRRDSYEQYF.

V gene TRBV5-1 combines with J gene TRBJ2-7; 7 positions agree with TRBD2. Germline assignment: CDR1 SGHRS and CDR2 YFSETQ. This CDR3 has 16 residues. The V segment lost 5 bases and the J segment 2 bases; nucleotides outside the gene matches: 13. CDR3 in DNA: TGCGCCAGCAGAAAGGATCTGGGGGAGGGACCCTACGAGCAGTACTTC. Amino acid sequence: CASRKDLGEGPYEQYF.

The chain links TRBV28 to TRBJ1-2; D not resolved. Trimming shortened V by 2 bases and J by 5 bases, and 15 bases separated the two germline ends. Germline assignment: CDR1 MDHEN and CDR2 SYDVKM. The CDR3 length is 15 residues. CDR3 protein: CASSLNGRDRYGYTF. The CDR3 nucleotides are TGTGCCAGCAGTTTAAATGGTCGGGATAGGTATGGCTACACCTTC.

This chain connects TRBV18 to TRBJ1-1; possible D gene TRBD1, 5 bases. Trimming took off 3 bases at V and 4 bases at J, with 18 bases between the two ends. CDR3 length equals 16 residues. Looked up from germline, CDR1 is KGHSH and CDR2 is LQKENI. The CDR3 coding sequence is TGTGCCAGCTCACCCACAGTAGGGGCTTGGGGCACTGAAGCTTTCTTT. It specifies CASSPTVGAWGTEAFF.

This clone has just one count. V is TRBV19 and J is TRBJ2-1; possibly TRBD2 for D (6 bases). The V gene's germline CDR1 is LNHDA and CDR2 SQIVND (reference sequence). The V end was cut by 6 bases, the J end by 1 base, with 16 bases between. This CDR3 region has 16 residues. The chain's CDR3 is CASRTIGSGSYNEQFF. CDR3 bases: TGTGCCAGTAGAACAATCGGGAGTGGGTCCTACAATGAGCAGTTCTTC.

The CDR3 sequence: CAGGQGGTDTQYF. The CDR3 bases are TGTGCCGGGGGGCAGGGGGGCACAGATACGCAGTATTTT. The rearrangement links TRBV6-1 to TRBJ2-3; tentatively, D is TRBD1 (7 bases). The CDR3 extends over 13 amino acids. Germline V gives CDR1 MNHNS, CDR2 SASEGT. V gave up 11 bases and J gave up 1 base, with 13 bases separating them.

In nucleotides, the CDR3 is TGTGCCAGCAGCGTGCCAGGGATTGGGAGGGCTTTCTTT. This gives the protein CASSVPGIGRAFF. The rearrangement links TRBV9 to TRBJ1-1; D may be TRBD1 (5 bases). V lost 2 bases, J lost 11 bases, and 16 bases lay in between. The CDR3 consists of 13 residues. Per the germline V gene, CDR1 is SGDLS and CDR2 is YYNGEE.

This chain uses TRBV2 with TRBJ2-3; 8 bases are shared with TRBD1. CDR1 and CDR2 from the germline V gene are SNHLY and FYNNEI. The V gene end was trimmed by 5 bases and the J gene end by 6 bases; junction bases not matched to a gene: 10. The CDR3 is made up of 15 amino acids. In nucleotides, the CDR3 is TGTGCCAGCAGTAGAAAGGGACAGGAGGGCGATACGCAGTATTTT. Protein sequence: CASSRKGQEGDTQYF.

The chain joins TRBV6-5 to TRBJ1-2; 10 positions match TRBD1. The CDR3 runs to 15 residues. CDR1 MNHEY and CDR2 SVGAGI come from the germline V gene. The V gene end was trimmed by 0 bases and the J gene end by 4 bases; junction bases not matched to a gene: 2. DNA of the CDR3: TGTGCCAGCAGTTACTCGACAGGGGGCGGCTATGGCTACACCTTC. Protein: CASSYSTGGGYGYTF.

In its sample, this clone was seen a few times. The rearrangement links TRBV11-2 to TRBJ2-1, with D tentatively TRBD1 (6 bases). Deletions cut 3 bases from V and 13 bases from J, with 16 bases between. The CDR3 runs 13 residues. Germline CDR1 SGHAT, CDR2 FQNNGV. As DNA, the CDR3 is TGTGCCAGCAGCTTCGACCGGACAGCCAGACAGTTCTTC. Residues: CASSFDRTARQFF.

This chain uses TRBV18 with TRBJ2-1; 10 positions match TRBD1. V shed 6 bases, J shed 3 bases, and the junction held 5 bases outside the gene matches. Germline-derived CDR1 and CDR2 are KGHSH and LQKENI. CDR3 size: 15 residues. The CDR3 sequence is CASSPGQGIYNEQFF. CDR3 nucleotide sequence: TGTGCCAGCTCTCCGGGACAGGGGATCTACAATGAGCAGTTCTTC.

The CDR3 DNA reads as TGTGCCAGCAGTTGGACAGGGGGCTTGAGAGGGCAAAACATTCAGTACTTC. Amino acid sequence: CASSWTGGLRGQNIQYF. V and J are TRBV28 and TRBJ2-4, with TRBD1 identical over 11 bases. The CDR3 runs 17 residues. Germline values: CDR1 MDHEN, CDR2 SYDVKM. V lost 4 bases and J lost 5; bases outside the gene matches: 10. Using reference TRBV28 and TRBJ2-4 for the parts outside the CDR3, the full variable domain is DVKVTQSSRYLVKRTGEKVFLECVQDMDHENMFWYRQDPGLGLRLIYFSYDVKMKEKGDIPEGYSVSREKKERFSLILESASTNQTSMYLCASSWTGGLRGQNIQYFGAGTRLSVL.

This clone was counted a few times. The V and J genes are TRBV7-9 and TRBJ1-4; no reliable D call. The CDR3 loop spans 14 amino acids. Per the germline V gene, CDR1 is SEHNR and CDR2 is FQNEAQ (reference sequence). Trimming stripped 1 base from V and 11 bases from J, with 14 bases between. The CDR3 sequence: CASSLVSRGNKLFF. CDR3 sequence (DNA): TGTGCCAGCAGCTTAGTTTCTCGGGGTAACAAACTGTTTTTT.

This clone showed up just a few times. J is TRBJ1-4 and V is TRBV7-2, with TRBD1 matching over 7 bases. The V segment lost 5 bases and the J segment 6 bases; nucleotides outside the gene matches: 6. Germline V gene lookup returns CDR1 SGHTA and CDR2 FQGNSA. CDR3 length: 14 residues. The CDR3 coding sequence is TGTGCCAGCAGCCCGGGAGGGGGCGATGAAAAACTGTTTTTT. This gives the protein CASSPGGGDEKLFF.

The chain's CDR3 is CASSLSDSNQPQHF. CDR3 nucleotides: TGTGCCAGCAGCCTCAGCGATAGCAATCAGCCCCAGCATTTT. The chain links TRBV2 to TRBJ1-5; D unresolved. V dropped 6 bases and J dropped 0 bases, with 9 bases sitting between them. Germline V gene lookup returns CDR1 SNHLY and CDR2 FYNNEI. The CDR3 length is 14 residues. Together with reference TRBV2 and TRBJ1-5, the CDR3 gives the full variable domain: EPEVTQTPSHQVTQMGQEVILRCVPISNHLYFYWYRQILGQKVEFLVSFYNNEISEKSEIFDDQFSVERPDGSNFTLKIRSTKLEDSAMYFCASSLSDSNQPQHFGDGTRLSIL.

This sequence joins TRBV7-8 and TRBJ1-3, with D possibly TRBD1 on 6 matching bases. The V end was cut by 5 bases, the J end by 2 bases, with 19 bases between. This CDR3 is 17 amino acids long. Looked up from germline, CDR1 is SGHVS and CDR2 is FQNEAQ. CDR3 protein: CASSLSLGAGTGNTIYF. The CDR3 DNA reads as TGTGCCAGCAGCCTCTCTCTGGGGGCAGGAACTGGAAACACCATATATTTT. Complete variable domain (other parts from reference TRBV7-8 and TRBJ1-3): GAGVSQSPRYKVAKRGQDVALRCDPISGHVSLFWYQQALGQGPEFLTYFQNEAQLDKSGLPSDRFFAERPEGSVSTLKIQRTQQEDSAVYLCASSLSLGAGTGNTIYFGEGSWLTVV.

In its sample, this clone was seen a few times. The V gene is TRBV4-2, the J gene TRBJ2-4; a possible D gene is TRBD2 (6 bases). Trimming pared 1 base from V and 1 base from J, leaving 14 bases between. The CDR3 loop spans 17 amino acids. Germline V gene sequence: CDR1 LGHNA, CDR2 YNFKEQ. This chain's CDR3 is CASSQVGGRGAKNIQYF. The CDR3, as DNA: TGTGCCAGCAGCCAAGTAGGAGGGCGTGGGGCCAAAAACATTCAGTACTTC.

J is TRBJ2-5 and V is TRBV7-3; 16 nucleotides line up with TRBD2. CDR3 length equals 16 residues. In germline, CDR1 is SGHTA, CDR2 FQGTGA. Trimming took 4 bases from V and 5 from J; bases not matched to a gene: 4. DNA for the CDR3: TGTGCCAGCAGCTACGGGACTAGCGGGAGGGGCGAGACCCAGTACTTC. Protein sequence: CASSYGTSGRGETQYF.

V usage is TRBV5-1 and J usage is TRBJ2-5; 8 positions agree with TRBD1. Germline V gene data show CDR1 as SGHRS and CDR2 as YFSETQ. V dropped 3 bases and J dropped 1; count of bases not matched to a gene: 2. This CDR3 spans 14 amino acids. CDR3 sequence reads: CASSYGQGQETQYF. The CDR3 coding sequence is TGCGCCAGCAGCTACGGACAGGGCCAAGAGACCCAGTACTTC.

CDR3 sequence (DNA): TGTGCCAGCCTTCGGACAGGGGGGAATCAGCCCCAGCATTTT. It codes for CASLRTGGNQPQHF. This chain uses TRBV28 with TRBJ1-5; 10 bases map to TRBD1. V was pared by 8 bases and J by 4 bases, with 5 bases of the junction left unmatched. Germline V gene sequence: CDR1 MDHEN, CDR2 SYDVKM. This CDR3 contains 14 residues. The whole variable domain, remainder taken from reference TRBV28 and TRBJ1-5, is DVKVTQSSRYLVKRTGEKVFLECVQDMDHENMFWYRQDPGLGLRLIYFSYDVKMKEKGDIPEGYSVSREKKERFSLILESASTNQTSMYLCASLRTGGNQPQHFGDGTRLSIL.

The chain couples TRBV28 to TRBJ2-3; D is uncertain. CDR3 length: 16 amino acids. V was pared by 4 bases and J by 4 bases, with 18 bases between. From germline, CDR1 is MDHEN and CDR2 SYDVKM. In DNA form, the CDR3 reads TGTGCCAGCAGTTACCGTCTAACTCGGGTAGCAGATACGCAGTATTTT. It codes for CASSYRLTRVADTQYF.

The rearrangement joins TRBV28 to TRBJ1-4, with TRBD1 matching 7 bases. CDR1 MDHEN and CDR2 SYDVKM come from the germline V gene. The CDR3 contains 13 residues. V shed 6 bases and J 8 bases; nucleotides not matched to a gene: 6. Here the CDR3 reads CASRDREWEKLFF. The DNA of the CDR3 is TGTGCCAGCAGAGACAGGGAATGGGAAAAACTGTTTTTT.

The chain couples TRBV4-1 to TRBJ1-1; the match to TRBD1 covers 8 bases. J was trimmed by 10 bases and V by 4 bases; bases with no gene match: 11. The CDR3 has 14 residues. Per the germline V gene, CDR1 is MGHRA and CDR2 is YSYEKL. This CDR3 reads CASSPPDREVAAFF. CDR3 nucleotide sequence: TGCGCCAGCAGCCCGCCGGACAGGGAGGTTGCAGCTTTCTTT.

This chain joins TRBV4-1 and TRBJ1-6, with D tentatively TRBD1 (5 bases). Trimming cost V 1 base and J 0 bases, with 7 bases left between them. This CDR3 is built from 16 residues. Germline V lookup: CDR1 MGHRA, CDR2 YSYEKL. DNA for the CDR3: TGCGCCAGCAGCCAAGTTCAGGGCTCCTATAATTCACCCCTCCACTTT. It codes for CASSQVQGSYNSPLHF.

The chain uses TRBV18 and TRBJ2-5; 10 bases agree with TRBD1. Trimming took 5 bases from V and 9 from J; bases not matched to a gene: 12. The V gene's germline CDR1 is KGHSH and CDR2 LQKENI. The CDR3 runs 15 residues. The CDR3 reads CASSTTGTGVLAQYF. CDR3 DNA: TGTGCCAGCTCAACGACCGGGACAGGGGTGTTGGCCCAGTACTTC.

The genes are TRBV7-3 and TRBJ2-3, with 7 bases matching TRBD1. V trimming: 6 bases; J trimming: 5 bases; junction bases outside the gene matches: 5. The CDR3 consists of 13 residues. Germline CDR1 reads SGHTA; CDR2 reads FQGTGA. Here the CDR3 reads CASRGGLGDTQYF. The CDR3 bases are TGTGCCAGCAGAGGGGGCTTGGGAGATACGCAGTATTTT. The entire variable domain, with the rest obtained from reference TRBV7-3 and TRBJ2-3, is as follows: GAGVSQTPSNKVTEKGKYVELRCDPISGHTALYWYRQSLGQGPEFLIYFQGTGAADDSGLPNDRFFAVRPEGSVSTLKIQRTERGDSAVYLCASRGGLGDTQYFGPGTRLTVL.

The chain links TRBV6-1 to TRBJ2-2, with 9 nucleotides matching TRBD1. The CDR3 is 15 amino acids. Trimming at V came to 6 bases and at J to 9 bases, leaving 11 bases not matched to a gene. CDR1 is MNHNS, CDR2 SASEGT, per germline. In DNA form, the CDR3 reads TGTGCCAGCAGGGGGTCCGGGACAGGGTTCAGGGAGCTGTTTTTT. Residues: CASRGSGTGFRELFF.